Listed below are T cell receptor beta chains from one sample, sequenced in a study of control samples from healthy donors and cancer patients. Sequenced by immunoSEQ multiplex PCR; TCRdb stores in-frame clones only, minus some. The repertoire includes around 90,000 clones, 86% of them detected once, and roughly 21% sits in the top ten. The sequencing sample was made of blood. Receptors originate from a young man in good health. CDR3s include the opening cysteine and the closing phenylalanine or tryptophan. D genes are given only for firm matches. The size of a clone is reported for some rows only, either as once, few or many, or as a class for expanded clones.

d_call j_call v_call clone_size cdr3_aa cdr3_nt
. TRBJ2-5 TRBV13 . CASSLGGSQETQYF TGTGCCAGCAGCCTCGGGGGCTCCCAAGAGACCCAGTACTTC
. TRBJ1-1 TRBV7-3 . CASSFRGNTEAFF TGTGCCAGCAGCTTTAGGGGGAACACTGAAGCTTTCTTT
TRBD1 TRBJ2-5 TRBV5-1 . CASSYRTGAQETQYF TGCGCCAGCAGCTACCGGACAGGGGCTCAAGAGACCCAGTACTTC
TRBD2 TRBJ2-3 TRBV11-2 . CASSLGGGSTDTQYF TGTGCCAGCAGCTTAGGGGGGGGGAGCACAGATACGCAGTATTTT
. TRBJ2-3 TRBV19 . CASRQGNSDTQYF TGTGCCAGTAGGCAGGGGAATTCAGATACGCAGTATTTT
TRBD2 TRBJ2-2 TRBV5-1 . CASSPARGATGELFF TGCGCCAGCAGCCCGGCGCGGGGGGCAACCGGGGAGCTGTTTTTT
TRBD1 TRBJ1-1 TRBV18 . CASSPDTGARTEAFF TGTGCCAGCTCACCCGATACAGGGGCGAGGACTGAAGCTTTCTTT
. TRBJ1-3 TRBV6-6 . CASSYSSGPGNTIYF TGTGCCAGCAGTTACTCATCCGGGCCTGGAAACACCATATATTTT
. TRBJ2-1 TRBV9 . CASSPRVGSYNEQFF TGTGCCAGCAGCCCACGAGTGGGTTCGTACAATGAGCAGTTCTTC
. TRBJ1-2 TRBV5-1 . CASSLGQDYGYTF TGCGCCAGCAGCTTGGGACAGGACTATGGCTACACCTTC
TRBD1 TRBJ2-1 TRBV24-1 once CATSESGTGGLEQFF TGTGCCACCAGTGAGTCCGGGACAGGGGGCCTTGAGCAGTTCTTC
. TRBJ1-2 TRBV9 . CASSPGQLYGYTF TGTGCCAGCAGCCCTGGACAGCTCTATGGCTACACCTTC
. TRBJ2-4 TRBV3-1/TRBV3-2 . CASSHRGRNIQYF TGTGCCAGCAGCCACCGGGGTAGAAACATTCAGTACTTC
. TRBJ1-6 TRBV30 . CAWSADTFNSPLHF TGTGCCTGGAGTGCGGACACTTTTAATTCACCCCTCCACTTT
. TRBJ1-2 TRBV3-1/TRBV3-2 . CASSLQGGDGYTF TGTGCCAGCAGCCTACAGGGAGGGGATGGCTACACCTTC
. TRBJ1-6 TRBV30 once CAWNTGSSYNSPLHF TGTGCCTGGAATACAGGGAGCTCCTATAATTCACCCCTCCACTTT
. TRBJ2-3 TRBV24-1 . CATSDLAASQYF TGTGCCACCAGTGATTTGGCCGCATCGCAGTATTTT
. TRBJ1-1 TRBV6-5 . CASSYLQGSTEAFF TGTGCCAGCAGTTACCTTCAGGGATCCACTGAAGCTTTCTTT
. TRBJ2-7 TRBV4-1 . CASSQARTRDWTYEQYF TGCGCCAGCAGCCAGGCTCGAACAAGAGACTGGACCTACGAGCAGTACTTC
TRBD1 TRBJ2-3 TRBV3-1/TRBV3-2 . CASSPDRGRTDTQYF TGTGCCAGCAGCCCAGACAGGGGGCGCACAGATACGCAGTATTTT
. TRBJ1-5 TRBV30 . CAWSPRGVSNQPQHF TGTGCCTGGAGCCCTCGGGGAGTTAGCAATCAGCCCCAGCATTTT
. TRBJ2-5 TRBV7-2 . CASSEGAGRGAQYF TGTGCCAGCAGCGAGGGGGCGGGGAGGGGGGCCCAGTACTTC
TRBD1 TRBJ1-2 TRBV19 . CASSLTGSDYGYTF TGTGCCAGTAGTTTGACAGGGAGCGACTATGGCTACACCTTC